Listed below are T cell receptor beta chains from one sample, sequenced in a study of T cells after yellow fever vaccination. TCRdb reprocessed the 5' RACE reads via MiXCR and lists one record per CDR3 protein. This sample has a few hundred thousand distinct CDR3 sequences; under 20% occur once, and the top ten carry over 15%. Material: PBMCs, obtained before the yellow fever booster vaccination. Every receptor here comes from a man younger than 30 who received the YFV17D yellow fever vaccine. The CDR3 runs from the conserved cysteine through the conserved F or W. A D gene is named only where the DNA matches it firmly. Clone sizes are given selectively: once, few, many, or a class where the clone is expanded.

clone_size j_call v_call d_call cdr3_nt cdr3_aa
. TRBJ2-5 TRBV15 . TGTGCCACCAGCAGAGCCCCGGGTCTCCAAGAGACCCAGTACTTC CATSRAPGLQETQYF
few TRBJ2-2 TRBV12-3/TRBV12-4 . TGTGCCAGCAGTTTGCAGGGGACGATGTTTGTTGCCGGGGAGCTGTTTTTT CASSLQGTMFVAGELFF
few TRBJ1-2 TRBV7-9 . TGTGCCAGCAGCTTCGGATGGTCCTCTAACTATGGCTACACCTTC CASSFGWSSNYGYTF
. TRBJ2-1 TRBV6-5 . TGTGCCAGCAGTTACGGTTGGCAGGTCAATGAGCAGTTCTTC CASSYGWQVNEQFF
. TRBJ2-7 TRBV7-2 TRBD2 TGTGCCAGCAGCGGCCGGACTAGCGGGGGGGCCTACGAGCAGTACTTC CASSGRTSGGAYEQYF
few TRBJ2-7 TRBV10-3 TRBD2 TGTGCCACCGCGGGGGTCTCCTACGAGCAGTACTTC CATAGVSYEQYF
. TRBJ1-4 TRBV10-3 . TGTGCCATCAGTGGCGAACAAGCAAATGAAAAACTGTTTTTT CAISGEQANEKLFF
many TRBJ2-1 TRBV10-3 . TGTGCCATCAGTGGGCTTGGGACCAGGGGAGACAATGAGCAGTTCTTC CAISGLGTRGDNEQFF
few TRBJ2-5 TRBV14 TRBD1 TGTGCCAGCAGCCAAAGGGACAGGCCGAGCGAGACCCAGTACTTC CASSQRDRPSETQYF
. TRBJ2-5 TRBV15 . TGTGCCACCAGCAGAGGTGGGGGTGAGGTAATGGCGACCCAGTACTTC CATSRGGGEVMATQYF
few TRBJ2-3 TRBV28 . TGTGCCAGCAGAGGAGGGCTGGATACGCAGTATTTT CASRGGLDTQYF
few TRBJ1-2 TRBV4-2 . TGTGCCAGCAGCCAAGATGGGGACGACAGAGGCTACACCTTC CASSQDGDDRGYTF
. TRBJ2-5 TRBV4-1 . TGCGCCAGCAGCCAAACAGAAATTCAAGAGACCCAGTACTTC CASSQTEIQETQYF
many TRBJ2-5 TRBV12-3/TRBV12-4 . TGTGCCAGCAGTTTTGGGGAAGAGACCCAGTACTTC CASSFGEETQYF